These T cell receptor beta chains were read from a single sample in a study of vaccination and CD4 T cells after COVID-19. TCRdb fed the PCR reads into MiXCR, producing one record per CDR3 protein. The table records roughly 6,700 distinct CDR3 sequences, roughly 33% of them present only once. Which antigens these TCRs recognize remains unknown. Sequencing was carried out using CD4+ T cells from blood, cultured in vitro. Receptors originate from a human donor in good health. CDR3s leave out the opening cysteine and the closing phenylalanine or tryptophan. Fields, in order: CDR3 length, V gene, J gene, CDR3 protein.

12,TRBV6-4,TRBJ1-2,ASSSGASGYGYT
13,TRBV7-2,TRBJ2-2,ASTPAPTNTGELF
13,TRBV7-9,TRBJ2-7,ASSLKGQGPYEQY
11,TRBV10-3,TRBJ2-5,AISEQLQEAQY
13,TRBV7-2,TRBJ1-2,ASSLEWTPNYGYT
14,TRBV6-5,TRBJ2-7,ASSYPAGGSSYEQY
13,TRBV20-1,TRBJ2-7,SARDWATSSYEQY
14,TRBV7-9,TRBJ2-5,ASSVGGGGYQETQY
15,TRBV6-2/TRBV6-3,TRBJ1-5,ASSRIWTGGEDQPQH
11,TRBV20-1,TRBJ2-7,SARRRGHYEQY
11,TRBV6-1,TRBJ1-1,ASSRTGAAEAF
13,TRBV6-2/TRBV6-3,TRBJ1-1,ASRSDREANTEAF
13,TRBV4-3,TRBJ2-5,ASSRGLAGVETQY
10,TRBV28,TRBJ2-7,ASRGSPYEQY
12,TRBV27,TRBJ2-7,ASSQGYRSYEQY
12,TRBV20-1,TRBJ2-3,SARATDEADTQY
9,TRBV29-1,TRBJ2-7,SVEGAYEQY
11,TRBV28,TRBJ2-1,ASSLGSLNEQF
12,TRBV19,TRBJ1-5,ASSIGGSNQPQH
13,TRBV6-1,TRBJ2-1,ASSLRENRGNEQF
12,TRBV5-8,TRBJ2-7,ASSRVGLTYEQY
11,TRBV27,TRBJ1-2,ASSPGPLRGYT
10,TRBV20-1,TRBJ1-1,SAYGGSTEAF
10,TRBV19,TRBJ1-5,ASSTGNQPQH
13,TRBV19,TRBJ1-5,ASNEGATSNQPQH
12,TRBV28,TRBJ1-6,ASGGGSYNSPLH
12,TRBV4-1,TRBJ2-7,ASSQVSGSYEQY
9,TRBV6-1,TRBJ2-5,ASQGVETQY
14,TRBV5-4,TRBJ2-7,ASSLGLAGGPGEQY
11,TRBV20-1,-,SASPGSYNEQY
15,TRBV14,TRBJ2-1,ASSQAGKEGSYNEQF
15,TRBV4-3,TRBJ1-1,ASSQDWSAGLSTEAF
12,TRBV7-3,TRBJ1-1,ASSSTGGGSEAF
15,TRBV4-1,TRBJ2-3,ASSQVGRDRGRDTQY
13,TRBV20-1,TRBJ2-3,SARVHQGLTDTQY
13,TRBV11-2,TRBJ2-5,ASGGQGRVKETQY
11,TRBV29-1,TRBJ2-5,SGALTTQETQY
14,TRBV6-1,TRBJ2-3,ASSKPLAGEPDTQY
16,TRBV10-3,TRBJ1-5,AIRDIGGGSLIDQPQH
13,TRBV15,TRBJ1-5,ATSRTRDSNQPQH
11,TRBV20-1,TRBJ1-2,SATGTSNYGYT
12,TRBV29-1,TRBJ2-1,SVALGGDYNEQF
11,TRBV5-1,TRBJ1-1,ASSGGRNTEAF
17,TRBV27,TRBJ2-7,ASSYRLGASQGDPPEQY
17,TRBV28,TRBJ2-1,ASSPPPGTSGSLYNEQF
10,TRBV20-1,TRBJ1-1,SAIPTGTEAF
12,TRBV20-1,-,SASGGGRVSEQY
10,TRBV30,TRBJ2-7,AFRPGGYEQY
15,TRBV20-1,TRBJ2-1,SARDPAGLHSYNEQF
13,TRBV6-9,TRBJ1-5,ASSRGHHSNQPQH
9,TRBV28,TRBJ1-2,ASSRTYGYT
12,TRBV27,TRBJ1-4,ASSQGGWDEKLF
11,TRBV6-2/TRBV6-3,TRBJ1-1,ASTLGIGTEAF
12,TRBV6-1,TRBJ2-1,ASTNLGVGGEQF
12,TRBV2,TRBJ1-4,ASSPTGGNEKLF
14,TRBV7-8,TRBJ1-5,ASSLRDRGSNQPQH